This TCR beta chain was sequenced in a study of cytomegalovirus exposure and HLA in healthy donors. The CDR3 totals 15 residues. CDR1 is SEHNR and CDR2 is FQNEAQ in the germline V gene (reference sequence). Trimming removed 1 base from V and 0 bases from J, with 7 bases in between. Study-level findings and limits: Most TCR beta V segments were productive about 90% or about 30% of the time in an earlier analysis. Most subjects' HLA-A and HLA-B alleles were reportedly predicted from TCR beta sequences. Associated with cytomegalovirus, according to the listing, were 150 to 200 TCR beta chains.

With regard to this clone: The target antigen is unknown.

The PCR had 60 Vbeta and 13 Jbeta primers. Authors' analysis steps: Later reanalysis found roughly 80 million unique TCR beta chains, roughly 9.9 million of them shared. This table comes from immunoSEQ multiplex PCR, and its TCRdb copy is limited to in-frame clones, with some not included. Clonal size and the V and J genes are those of that table, whereas D and trimming came from the DNA. The sample carries fewer than 200,000 clones, 70% to 80% recorded once. The receptor's source is a female donor in good health and CMV-seronegative. This chain links TRBV7-9 with TRBJ2-1, with D perhaps TRBD2 (6 bases). The sequenced material came from PBMCs. DNA of the CDR3: TGTGCCAGCAGCTTAGTGGGGGGCTCCTACAATGAGCAGTTCTTC. This translates into CASSLVGGSYNEQFF.